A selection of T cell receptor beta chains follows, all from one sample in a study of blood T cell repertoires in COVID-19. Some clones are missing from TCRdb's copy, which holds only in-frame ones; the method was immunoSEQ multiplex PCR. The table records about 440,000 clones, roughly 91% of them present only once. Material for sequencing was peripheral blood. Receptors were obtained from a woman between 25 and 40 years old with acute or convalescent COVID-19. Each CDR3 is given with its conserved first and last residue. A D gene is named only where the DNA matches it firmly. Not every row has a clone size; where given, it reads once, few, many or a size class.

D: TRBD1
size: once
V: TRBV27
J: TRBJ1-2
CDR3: CASSADRDHGYTF
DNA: TGTGCCAGCAGTGCAGACAGGGATCATGGCTACACCTTC

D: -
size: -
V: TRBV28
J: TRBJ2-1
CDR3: CASSRYNEQFF
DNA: TGTGCCAGCAGCAGGTACAATGAGCAGTTCTTC

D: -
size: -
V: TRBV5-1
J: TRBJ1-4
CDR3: CASSLEGGREKLFF
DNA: TGCGCCAGCAGCTTGGAAGGGGGACGGGAAAAACTGTTTTTT

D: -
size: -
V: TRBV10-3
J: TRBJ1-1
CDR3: CAIKGDPNTEAFF
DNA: TGTGCCATCAAAGGAGATCCGAACACTGAAGCTTTCTTT

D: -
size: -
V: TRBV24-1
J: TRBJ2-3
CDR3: CATSGRGSTDTQYF
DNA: TGTGCCACCAGTGGACGGGGGAGCACAGATACGCAGTATTTT

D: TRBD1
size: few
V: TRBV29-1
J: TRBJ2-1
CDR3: CSVSRQGRHNEQFF
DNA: TGCAGCGTTTCCCGACAGGGGCGACACAATGAGCAGTTCTTC

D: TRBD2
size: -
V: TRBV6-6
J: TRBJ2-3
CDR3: CASSPRLAGGMTDTQYF
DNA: TGTGCCAGCAGTCCTCGACTAGCGGGGGGTATGACAGATACGCAGTATTTT

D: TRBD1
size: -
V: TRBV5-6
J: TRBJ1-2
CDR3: CASSEDRAVDGYTF
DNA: TGTGCCAGCAGCGAGGACAGGGCAGTCGATGGCTACACCTTC

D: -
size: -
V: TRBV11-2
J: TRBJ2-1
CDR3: CASSVGPLLNEQFF
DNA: TGTGCCAGCTCTGTAGGCCCCTTACTAAATGAGCAGTTCTTC

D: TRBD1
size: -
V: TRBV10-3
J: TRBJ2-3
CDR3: CAISESHTGASTDTQYF
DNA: TGTGCCATCAGTGAGTCCCATACAGGGGCCAGCACAGATACGCAGTATTTT

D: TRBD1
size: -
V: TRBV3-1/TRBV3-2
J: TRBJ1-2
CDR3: CASSFMEGAEWGYTF
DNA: TGTGCCAGCAGCTTCATGGAGGGGGCGGAATGGGGCTACACCTTC

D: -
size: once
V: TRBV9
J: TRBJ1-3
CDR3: CASSFLGGGAGNTIYF
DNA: TGTGCCAGCTCCTTCTTGGGGGGGGGAGCTGGAAACACCATATATTTT

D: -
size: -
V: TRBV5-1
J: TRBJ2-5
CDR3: CASSLAGEKTQYF
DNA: TGCGCCAGCAGCTTGGCTGGGGAGAAGACCCAGTACTTC

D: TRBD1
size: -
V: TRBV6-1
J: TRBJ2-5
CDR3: CASSDVGRGQETQYF
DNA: TGTGCCAGCAGTGATGTCGGCAGGGGGCAAGAGACCCAGTACTTC

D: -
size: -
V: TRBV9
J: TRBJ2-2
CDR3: CASSVGAGPGGELFF
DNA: TGTGCCAGCAGCGTAGGGGCTGGCCCCGGCGGGGAGCTGTTTTTT

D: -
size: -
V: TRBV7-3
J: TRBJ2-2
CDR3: CASSLQGNPGELFF
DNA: TGTGCCAGCAGCTTGCAGGGGAATCCGGGGGAGCTGTTTTTT

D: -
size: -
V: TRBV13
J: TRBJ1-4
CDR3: CASKSATNEKLFF
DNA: TGTGCCAGCAAGAGTGCAACTAATGAAAAACTGTTTTTT

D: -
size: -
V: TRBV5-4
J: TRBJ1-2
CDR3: CASSLEGAPGYTF
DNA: TGTGCCAGCAGCTTGGAAGGGGCGCCCGGCTACACCTTC

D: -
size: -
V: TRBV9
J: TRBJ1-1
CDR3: CASSVGRVGSTEAFF
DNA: TGTGCCAGCAGCGTAGGTAGGGTTGGGAGCACTGAAGCTTTCTTT

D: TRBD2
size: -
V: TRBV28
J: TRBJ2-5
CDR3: CASSPGGYQETQYF
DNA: TGTGCCAGCAGTCCGGGGGGGTACCAAGAGACCCAGTACTTC

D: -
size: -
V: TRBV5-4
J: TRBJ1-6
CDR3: CASSLDRQQNSPLHF
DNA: TGTGCCAGCAGCTTAGACAGACAGCAAAATTCACCCCTCCACTTT

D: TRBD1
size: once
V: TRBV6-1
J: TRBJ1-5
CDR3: CASSEESRQGAWQPQHF
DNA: TGTGCCAGCAGTGAAGAGTCAAGACAGGGGGCATGGCAGCCCCAGCATTTT

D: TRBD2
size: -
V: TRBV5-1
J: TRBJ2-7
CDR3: CASSLARTSGTNYEQYF
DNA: TGCGCCAGCAGCTTGGCTCGGACTAGCGGGACAAACTACGAGCAGTACTTC

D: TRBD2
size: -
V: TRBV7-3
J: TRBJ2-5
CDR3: CASSLGRGAPGETQYF
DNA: TGTGCCAGCAGCTTAGGGCGGGGGGCTCCCGGAGAGACCCAGTACTTC

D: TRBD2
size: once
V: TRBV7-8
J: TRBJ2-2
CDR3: CASSHGTSGAGELFF
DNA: TGTGCCAGCAGCCACGGGACTAGCGGCGCCGGGGAGCTGTTTTTT

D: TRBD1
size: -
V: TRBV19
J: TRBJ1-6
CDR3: CATRRQGLNSPLHF
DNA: TGTGCCACCCGGAGACAGGGGCTGAATTCACCCCTCCACTTT

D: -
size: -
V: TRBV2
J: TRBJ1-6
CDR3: CASSERAISYNSPLHF
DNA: TGTGCCAGCAGTGAGAGGGCGATCTCCTATAATTCACCCCTCCACTTT

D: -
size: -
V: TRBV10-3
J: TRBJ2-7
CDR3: CAMKTGLGYEQYF
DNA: TGTGCCATGAAAACAGGTTTAGGCTACGAGCAGTACTTC

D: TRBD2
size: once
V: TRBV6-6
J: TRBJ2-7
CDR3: CASSVSGGSSYEQYF
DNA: TGTGCCAGCAGTGTTAGCGGGGGGAGCTCCTACGAGCAGTACTTC

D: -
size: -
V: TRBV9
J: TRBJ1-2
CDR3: CASSVVEDTDGYTF
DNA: TGTGCCAGCAGCGTAGTTGAGGATACGGATGGCTACACCTTC

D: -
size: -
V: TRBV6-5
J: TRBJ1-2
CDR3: CASTTVGQPNYGYTF
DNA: TGTGCCAGCACTACCGTGGGACAACCTAACTATGGCTACACCTTC

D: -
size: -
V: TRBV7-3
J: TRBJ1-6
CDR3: CASSYGQSSYNSPLHF
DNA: TGTGCCAGCAGCTACGGACAGAGCTCCTATAATTCACCCCTCCACTTT